This T cell receptor beta chain was captured in a study of T-cell memory formation after mild COVID-19. V trimming: 4 bases; J trimming: 5 bases; junction bases outside the gene matches: 8. The CDR3 consists of 17 residues. Looked up from germline, CDR1 is SGHAT and CDR2 is FQNNGV. A word on this clonotype: Its target is not known.

Constant-segment-primed 5'RACE gave TCR alpha and TCR beta cDNA libraries with sample barcodes and UMIs. TCRdb re-called the 5' RACE reads through MiXCR, storing one row per CDR3 protein. The sample lists about 470,000 distinct CDR3 sequences, about 20% occurring once. Study conclusions and caveats: Clones contracting over day 15 to 85 were CD4/CD8 balanced, with later expanders leaning CD4+. That cross-reactive memory joined was suggested by some responding clones appearing in pre-infection memory.

The chain combines TRBV11-2 with TRBJ2-1; 13 nucleotides match TRBD2. The sequence was obtained from an adult woman who had mild COVID-19 (a few samples of this study predate the infection). Cell type and time point are not known. Material for sequencing was PBMCs or a T cell subset sorted from them (not recorded which). The CDR3 sequence: CASSSAIGLAGDNEQFF. CDR3 DNA sequence: TGTGCCAGCAGCTCAGCGATCGGACTAGCGGGAGACAATGAGCAGTTCTTC.